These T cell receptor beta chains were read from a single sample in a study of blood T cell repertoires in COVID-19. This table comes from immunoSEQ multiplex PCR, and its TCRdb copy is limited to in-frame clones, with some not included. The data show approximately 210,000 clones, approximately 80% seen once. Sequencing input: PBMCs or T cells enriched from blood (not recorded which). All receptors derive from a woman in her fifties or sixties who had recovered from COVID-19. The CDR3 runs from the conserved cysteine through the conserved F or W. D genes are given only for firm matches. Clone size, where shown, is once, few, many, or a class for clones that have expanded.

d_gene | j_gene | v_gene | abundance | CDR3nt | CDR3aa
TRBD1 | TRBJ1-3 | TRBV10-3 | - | TGTGCCATCAGTTTGGGACAGGGGAACTCTGGAAACACCATATATTTT | CAISLGQGNSGNTIYF
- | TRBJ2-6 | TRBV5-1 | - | TGCGCCAGCAGCTTGACCGACAGTGGGTCTGGGGCCAACGTCCTGACTTTC | CASSLTDSGSGANVLTF
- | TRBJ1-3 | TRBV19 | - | TGTGCCAGTAGTACAGGGGCCTATGGAAACACCATATATTTT | CASSTGAYGNTIYF
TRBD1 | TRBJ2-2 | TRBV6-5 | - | TGTGCCAGCAGTCCACAGGGGCGGGTCGGGGAGCTGTTTTTT | CASSPQGRVGELFF
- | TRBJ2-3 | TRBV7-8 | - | TGTGCCAGCAGCAAACTAGGAGATACGCAGTATTTT | CASSKLGDTQYF
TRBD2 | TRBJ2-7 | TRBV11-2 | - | TGTGCCAGCAGCTTAGGGCGGGGGAGCTCCTACGAGCAGTACTTC | CASSLGRGSSYEQYF
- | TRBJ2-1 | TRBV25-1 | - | TGTGCCAGCAGTGAATGGAGAGGGACTGGCTACAATGAGCAGTTCTTC | CASSEWRGTGYNEQFF
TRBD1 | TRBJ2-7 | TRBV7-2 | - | TGTGCCAGCAGCTTAGCCTTCGGGACAGGGGTATCCTACGAGCAGTACTTC | CASSLAFGTGVSYEQYF
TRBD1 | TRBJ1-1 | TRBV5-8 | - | TGTGCCAGCAGCTTATACAGGGGTGGGAACACTGAAGCTTTCTTT | CASSLYRGGNTEAFF
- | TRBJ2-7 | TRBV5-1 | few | TGCGCCAGCAGCTCGACAGGCTACAGCTCCTACGAGCAGTACTTC | CASSSTGYSSYEQYF
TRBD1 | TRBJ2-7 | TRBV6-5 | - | TGTGCCAGCAGTTCAGGGGGCTACGAGCAGTACTTC | CASSSGGYEQYF
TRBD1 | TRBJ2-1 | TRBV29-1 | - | TGCAGCGTTGGGACAGGCTACAATGAGCAGTTCTTC | CSVGTGYNEQFF
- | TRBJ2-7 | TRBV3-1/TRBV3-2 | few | TGTGCCAGCAGCCAAGATCGTATTAGATCGGCAGGGTTCAGCTCCTACGAGCAGTACTTC | CASSQDRIRSAGFSSYEQYF
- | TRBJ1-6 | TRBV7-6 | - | TGTGCCAGCAGCTTAGCGCGGGAGGCACCCCTCCACTTT | CASSLAREAPLHF
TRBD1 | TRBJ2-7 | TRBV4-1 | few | TGCGCCAGCAGCCAGGGGTTTCGAGGACAGGGAGCGGTGCAGTACTTC | CASSQGFRGQGAVQYF
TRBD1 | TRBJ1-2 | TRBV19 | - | TGTGCCAGTAGTTCGACAGGGGTGACTGGCTACACCTTC | CASSSTGVTGYTF
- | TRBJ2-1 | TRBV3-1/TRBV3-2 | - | TGTGCCAGCAGCCAGGCAGCGGTGGGTTTTAGTAAGCAGTTCTTC | CASSQAAVGFSKQFF
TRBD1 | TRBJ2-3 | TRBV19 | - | TGTGCCAGTAGTGCAGGACAGGTCTACACAGATACGCAGTATTTT | CASSAGQVYTDTQYF
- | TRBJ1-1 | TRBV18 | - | TGTGCCAGCTCACCACGTCCGGGTCGAATGAACACTGAAGCTTTCTTT | CASSPRPGRMNTEAFF
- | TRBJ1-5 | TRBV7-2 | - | TGTGCCAGCAGCTTAGGTCGGGTCGGTCAGCCCCAGCATTTT | CASSLGRVGQPQHF
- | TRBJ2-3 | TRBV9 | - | TGTGCCAGCAGCTTCGGACAGACGGCCGGGGATACGCAGTATTTT | CASSFGQTAGDTQYF
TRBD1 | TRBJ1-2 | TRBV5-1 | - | TGCGCCAGCAGCCTTACCGGGACAGGGGTCGGCTACACCTTC | CASSLTGTGVGYTF
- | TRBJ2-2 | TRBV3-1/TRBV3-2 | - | TGTGCCAGCAGCCAAGTTCCGGGAGTGAACACCGGGGAGCTGTTTTTT | CASSQVPGVNTGELFF
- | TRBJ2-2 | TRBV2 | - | TGTGCCAGCAGTATTACTCAGAACACCGGGGAGCTGTTTTTT | CASSITQNTGELFF
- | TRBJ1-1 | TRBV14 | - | TGTGCCAGCAGCCAAGGGGGGGGTAGGATGAACACTGAAGCTTTCTTT | CASSQGGGRMNTEAFF
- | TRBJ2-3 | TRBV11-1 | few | TGTGCCAGCAGCTTATATGGGACAAACACGATAGATACGCAGTATTTT | CASSLYGTNTIDTQYF
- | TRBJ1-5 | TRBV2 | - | TGTGCCAGCAGTGAAATGTATAGCAATCAGCCCCAGCATTTT | CASSEMYSNQPQHF
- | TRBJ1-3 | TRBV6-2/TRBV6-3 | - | TGTGCCAGCAGCAAAAACAGGGATTTTGGAAACACCATATATTTT | CASSKNRDFGNTIYF
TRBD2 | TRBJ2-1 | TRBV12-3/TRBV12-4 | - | TGTGCCAGCAGCTCCGGGAGGGGGTCGCAGTTCTTC | CASSSGRGSQFF
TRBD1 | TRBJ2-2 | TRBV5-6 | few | TGTGCCAGCAGCGAGATAGACAGGGTGCTGAACACCGGGGAGCTGTTTTTT | CASSEIDRVLNTGELFF
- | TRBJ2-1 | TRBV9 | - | TGTGCCAGCAGCCCTTACCTAGGGGCCGTGTTAGTAGATGAGCAGTTCTTC | CASSPYLGAVLVDEQFF
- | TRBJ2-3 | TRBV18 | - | TGTGCCAGCTCACCACTGGGGCCACTCAGCACAGATACGCAGTATTTT | CASSPLGPLSTDTQYF
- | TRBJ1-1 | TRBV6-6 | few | TGTGCCAGCAGTTACCGTGGTAGCCGGGACACTGAAGCTTTCTTT | CASSYRGSRDTEAFF
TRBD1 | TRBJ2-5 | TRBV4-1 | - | TGCGCCAGCAGACGGACAGGGGAAGAGACCCAGTACTTC | CASRRTGEETQYF
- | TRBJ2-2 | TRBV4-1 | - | TGCGCCAGCAGCCTACGGGGGGCTGGGACCGGGGAGCTGTTTTTT | CASSLRGAGTGELFF
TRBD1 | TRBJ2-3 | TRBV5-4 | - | TGTGCCAGCAGCTTGCCGGGTGGACAGGGCGGGGCAGATACGCAGTATTTT | CASSLPGGQGGADTQYF
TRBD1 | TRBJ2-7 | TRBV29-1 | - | TGCAGCGTTGGACAGGGATCAATCTACGAGCAGTACTTC | CSVGQGSIYEQYF
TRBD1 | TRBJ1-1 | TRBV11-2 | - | TGTGCCAGCAGCCGTGACAGGGGGCTCGAAGCTTTCTTT | CASSRDRGLEAFF
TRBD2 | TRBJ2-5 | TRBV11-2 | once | TGTGCCAGCAGCTCCGGGACTAGCGGGGGGGCCGGGAAGACCCAGTACTTC | CASSSGTSGGAGKTQYF
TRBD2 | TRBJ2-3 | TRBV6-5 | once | TGTGCCACCTCCGGTGGACTAGCGGGCACAGATACGCAGTATTTT | CATSGGLAGTDTQYF
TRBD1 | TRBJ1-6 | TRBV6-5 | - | TGTGCCAGCAGCCACCGGGACAGTGGTTCACCCCTCCACTTT | CASSHRDSGSPLHF
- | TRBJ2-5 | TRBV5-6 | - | TGTGCCAGCAGTTACACAGAGACCCAGTACTTC | CASSYTETQYF
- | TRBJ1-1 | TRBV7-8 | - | TGTGCCAGCAGCTTAGCGGCAGGTCTTCTGAACACTGAAGCTTTCTTT | CASSLAAGLLNTEAFF
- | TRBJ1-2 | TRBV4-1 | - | TGCGCCAGCAGCCAGGTCCAGAGTAACCAGGATGGCTACACCTTC | CASSQVQSNQDGYTF
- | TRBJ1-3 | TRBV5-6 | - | TGTGCCAGTGCCAGGGAAAGCTCTGGAAACACCATATATTTT | CASARESSGNTIYF
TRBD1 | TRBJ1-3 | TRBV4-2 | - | TGTGCCAGCAGCCGAGGGACAGGGAGTCTGGACACCATATATTTT | CASSRGTGSLDTIYF
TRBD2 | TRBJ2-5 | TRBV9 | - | TGTGCCAGCAGCGTAGATAGAGGGACTAGCGGGTTCGGACGGTGGACCCAGTACTTC | CASSVDRGTSGFGRWTQYF
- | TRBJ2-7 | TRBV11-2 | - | TGTGCCAGCAGCCACGGACAGAGGTCCCGCGAGCAGTACTTC | CASSHGQRSREQYF
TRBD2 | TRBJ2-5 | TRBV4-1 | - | TGCGCCAGCAGCCAAGTAATCGGGGGGGCGGCAGAGACCCAGTACTTC | CASSQVIGGAAETQYF